This entry describes one T cell receptor beta chain. Its antigen is not known. These data come from a study of shared clonotypes between healthy human individuals. CDR1 MNHNY and CDR2 SVGAGI come from the germline V gene (reference sequence). The CDR3 has 14 amino acids. V was shortened by 2 bases and J by 2 bases, with 7 bases between the two germline ends. Libraries were prepared by immunoSEQ multiplex PCR; TCRdb keeps only in-frame clonotypes and omits some of them. This sample has about 2 million clones, with roughly 94% found just once. General study findings and limits: Memory subsets generally showed lower estimated richness than naive subsets.

Cells designated naive CD8 were CD45RO-negative and were positively selected for CCR7, with terminally differentiated effector memory CD45RA+ cells excluded. The chain carries TRBV6-6 and TRBJ1-5; unclear D gene. Sequencing used naive CD8+ T cells sorted from blood. This TCR derives from a man aged 18-30 years in good health. DNA of the CDR3: TGTGCCAGCAGTTACCCTGACGGCAATCAGCCCCAGCATTTT. It yields the protein CASSYPDGNQPQHF.